This T cell receptor beta chain was recovered during a study of T cells expressing NK-cell markers. Background on the study: According to the study, TCR beta repertoires originated from sorted CD3+CD56+NKG2C+, CD3+CD56+NKG2C- and CD3+CD56-NKG2C+ T cells. One of the eight sequenced donors was seronegative, whereas the other seven were HCMV-seropositive. Study conclusions and caveats: The CD3+CD56-NKG2C+ fraction of several donors was also led by these clonotypes.

TCRdb re-called the 5' RACE reads and shows each CDR3 protein once, DNA omitted. The repertoire shows approximately 170,000 distinct CDR3 sequences; the top ten hold around 20%. The length of the CDR3 is 15 residues. Germline values: CDR1 SGHAT, CDR2 FQNNGV. A word on this clonotype: Its antigen is unknown.

Sequenced input: blood T cells: a sorted CD56 or NKG2C T cell subset, CD4+ or CD8+ T cells, or bulk PBMC T cells (not recorded which). This rearrangement joins TRBV11-2 to TRBJ1-1; there is no DNA to check the TCRdb D call of TRBD1. This receptor was taken from a man between 18 and 69 years old in good health. Here the CDR3 reads CASSEQGFGYTEAFF.